The 32 T cell receptor beta chains reported below all come from one sample, sequenced in a study of OX40 agonist ivuxolimab in advanced cancers. The library was generated by the immunoSEQ multiplex PCR assay. In TCRdb, the immuneACCESS table is reduced to in-frame sequences with V and J assigned. These tables do not hold every clone; where another copy was compared, an unresolved V gene accounts for under half, and the others remain unexplained. Within this sample are 65,000 to 90,000 clones, with roughly 85% of them counted one time only. The top ten hold about 0.6% of the sample. The sequences come from CD4+ or CD8+ T cells sorted from blood, collected in a trial of the OX40 agonist ivuxolimab. The receptors derive from an adult with an advanced solid tumor such as melanoma, head and neck, liver or kidney cancer.

This chain joins TRBV7-2 and TRBJ1-4, with 8 nucleotides matching TRBD1. Germline V gives CDR1 SGHTA, CDR2 FQGNSA. This CDR3 spans 19 amino acids. V lost 5 bases and J lost 3; bases outside the gene matches: 17. The CDR3 is CASSNTFLGLGQANEKLFF. The CDR3 DNA reads as TGTGCCAGCAGCAACACCTTCTTGGGTTTGGGACAGGCTAATGAAAAACTGTTTTTT.

The chain carries TRBV19 and TRBJ2-3; D unclear. Germline assignment: CDR1 LNHDA and CDR2 SQIVND (reference sequence). This CDR3 has 13 amino acids. The ends were cut back, 7 bases at V and 2 bases at J, with 10 bases in the middle. CDR3 loop: CASKEQNTDTQYF. The CDR3 DNA follows: TGTGCCAGTAAGGAACAGAACACAGATACGCAGTATTTT.

The rearrangement joins TRBV7-9 to TRBJ2-5; TRBD2 aligns across 8 bases. V was pared by 2 bases and J by 1 base, with 6 bases of the junction left unmatched. This CDR3 contains 16 residues. Germline CDR1 SEHNR, CDR2 FQNEAQ (reference sequence). This CDR3 is CASSLRLAGPQETQYF. DNA for the CDR3: TGTGCCAGCAGCTTAAGGCTAGCGGGCCCCCAAGAGACCCAGTACTTC.

This chain links TRBV7-8 with TRBJ2-7; 9 bases are shared with TRBD1. The germline V gene has CDR1 SGHVS and CDR2 FQNEAQ. The V and J ends lost 5 bases and 4 bases, in that order; junction bases with no gene match: 6. The CDR3 sequence is 14 residues long. The CDR3 sequence is CASSPGQGRYEQYF. DNA for the CDR3: TGTGCCAGCAGCCCCGGACAGGGGAGGTACGAGCAGTACTTC.

The J gene is TRBJ1-2, the V gene TRBV19; 7 bases line up with TRBD1. This CDR3 region has 13 residues. The V gene's germline CDR1 is LNHDA and CDR2 SQIVND (reference sequence). V shed 11 bases, J shed 0 bases, and the junction held 6 bases outside the gene matches. CDR3 region: CASTGSANYGYTF. The CDR3 coding sequence is TGTGCCTCGACAGGGTCAGCTAACTATGGCTACACCTTC.

CDR3 DNA: TGTGCCTGGGGCCTTACAGGGGGTGGAAACACCATATATTTT. It is translated as CAWGLTGGGNTIYF. This chain uses TRBV30 with TRBJ1-3; 8 bases are a match to TRBD1. The CDR3 totals 14 residues. The J segment lost 3 bases and the V segment lost 5 bases, leaving 6 bases of the junction unmatched. Per germline, CDR1 GTSNPN and CDR2 SVGIG (reference sequence).

The J gene is TRBJ2-3, the V gene TRBV7-2; 8 bases are shared with TRBD1. This CDR3 contains 16 residues. The germline V gene encodes CDR1 SGHTA and CDR2 FQGNSA. V shed 3 bases, J shed 5 bases, and the junction held 10 bases outside the gene matches. CDR3 DNA sequence: TGTGCCAGCAGCTTCCACGGACAGGGATGGGGAGATACGCAGTATTTT. Translating it yields CASSFHGQGWGDTQYF.

The chain has TRBV7-2 and TRBJ1-2; TRBD1 agrees at 7 bases. Unmatched junction bases numbered 10, after V lost 5 bases and J lost 4 bases. Germline V lookup: CDR1 SGHTA, CDR2 FQGNSA. The CDR3 sequence is 15 residues long. CDR3: CASSAVMTGSYGYTF. The CDR3 DNA sequence: TGTGCCAGCAGCGCCGTAATGACAGGGAGCTATGGCTACACCTTC.

The chain recombines TRBV4-3 with TRBJ2-1; 9 bases are a match to TRBD1. V shed 2 bases and J 9 bases; nucleotides not matched to a gene: 14. This CDR3 has 17 amino acids. Germline lookup yields CDR1 LGHNA and CDR2 YSLEER. The CDR3 DNA follows: TGCGCCAGCAGCCAAAAACCGGGGACAGGGTTGGGGGGTGAGCAGTTCTTC. It is translated as CASSQKPGTGLGGEQFF.

The chain combines TRBV5-8 with TRBJ2-1, with a weak D call TRBD2 (7 bases). Trimming stripped 4 bases from V and 8 bases from J, with 25 bases between. In germline, CDR1 is SGHTS, CDR2 YDEGEE. CDR3 length equals 17 residues. DNA for the CDR3: TGTGCCAGCAGCCTCTCCGTCGGCGCGGGGGCGTATGATGAGCAGTTCTTC. It codes for CASSLSVGAGAYDEQFF. The whole variable domain, remainder taken from reference TRBV5-8 and TRBJ2-1, is EAGVTQSPTHLIKTRGQQATLRCSPISGHTSVYWYQQALGLGLQFLLWYDEGEERNRGNFPPRFSGRQFPNYSSELNVNALELEDSALYLCASSLSVGAGAYDEQFFGPGTRLTVL.

The V and J genes are TRBV27 and TRBJ2-7; a possible D gene is TRBD1 (6 bases). This CDR3 spans 15 amino acids. CDR1 is MNHEY, CDR2 SMNVEV, per germline (reference sequence). V was cut by 5 bases and J by 10 bases, with 24 bases left in between. This chain's CDR3 is CASSTAGPGAGRQYF. As DNA, the CDR3 is TGTGCCAGCAGTACCGCCGGGCCAGGGGCGGGTCGCCAGTACTTC.

This chain connects TRBV6-5 to TRBJ1-2; D might be TRBD1 (6 bases). The CDR3 loop spans 14 amino acids. V dropped 6 bases and J dropped 1 base, with 12 bases sitting between them. Per germline, CDR1 MNHEY and CDR2 SVGAGI. The CDR3 DNA sequence: TGTGCCAGCAGCCGCGACAGGCTTAACTATGGCTACACCTTC. Its translation: CASSRDRLNYGYTF.

This chain joins TRBV29-1 and TRBJ1-1, with 9 bases that match TRBD1. Germline trimming cut 7 bases from V and 0 bases from J; bases unmatched to any gene: 3. The CDR3 runs to 13 residues. Germline V lookup: CDR1 SQVTM, CDR2 ANQGSEA. The CDR3 here is CSGNRGLNTEAFF. CDR3 nucleotides: TGCAGCGGTAACAGGGGGCTGAACACTGAAGCTTTCTTT.

The V call is TRBV7-9, the J call TRBJ2-7; no definite D call. Germline V lookup: CDR1 SEHNR, CDR2 FQNEAQ (reference sequence). CDR3 size: 12 residues. Trimming cost V 4 bases and J 3 bases, with 7 bases left between them. CDR3 loop: CASSYMGYEQYF. The DNA for the CDR3 is TGTGCCAGCAGCTACATGGGCTACGAGCAGTACTTC.

The chain carries TRBV4-3 and TRBJ2-3; D may match TRBD1 or TRBD2 (5 bases each). The CDR3 runs 15 residues. Germline V gives CDR1 LGHNA, CDR2 YSLEER. Trimming removed 3 bases from V and 0 bases from J, with 10 bases in between. CDR3 sequence reads: CASSQGDQSTDTQYF. CDR3 DNA: TGCGCCAGCAGCCAGGGGGACCAGAGCACAGATACGCAGTATTTT.

Turning to this clone: Other DNA sequences in this sample translate to the same CDR3. The chain carries TRBV6-5 and TRBJ1-2, with 11 bases lining up with TRBD1. The CDR3 runs to 16 residues. CDR1 is MNHEY and CDR2 is SVGAGI in the germline V gene. The ends lost 0 bases at V and 4 bases at J; junction bases unmatched: 4. Written as DNA, the CDR3 is TGTGCCAGCAGTTACTCGCGGACAGGGGGCGGCTATGGCTACACCTTC. Encoded protein: CASSYSRTGGGYGYTF.

The J gene is TRBJ1-5, the V gene TRBV7-2, with 12 bases aligning to TRBD1. The CDR3 length is 17 residues. The V segment lost 4 bases and the J segment 2 bases; nucleotides outside the gene matches: 6. Germline CDR1 and CDR2: SGHTA and FQGNSA. The CDR3 DNA is TGTGCCAGCAGCTCCGGGACAGGGGGCGTCGGCAATCAGCCCCAGCATTTT. Translating gives CASSSGTGGVGNQPQHF.

The V and J genes are TRBV18 and TRBJ1-4, with TRBD1 as a possible D gene (5 bases). Trimming removed 3 bases at V and 2 bases at J, with 13 bases between. CDR1 and CDR2 (germline): KGHSH, LQKENI. This CDR3 comprises 16 residues. The CDR3 nucleotides are TGTGCCAGCTCACCTGAAGAGGGGAAGACTAATGAAAAACTGTTTTTT. This sequence encodes CASSPEEGKTNEKLFF.

The V call is TRBV7-9, the J call TRBJ2-5; 10 bases map to TRBD2. From germline, CDR1 is SEHNR and CDR2 FQNEAQ (reference sequence). The CDR3 spans 15 residues. J was trimmed by 5 bases and V by 5 bases; bases with no gene match: 8. Written as DNA, the CDR3 is TGTGCCAGCAGCCCCCTTCTAGCGGGGGTTGAGACCCAGTACTTC. It yields the protein CASSPLLAGVETQYF.

The rearrangement joins TRBV7-2 to TRBJ2-2, with TRBD1 matching 7 bases. The CDR3 sequence is 16 residues long. J gave up 7 bases and V 2 bases, and 10 bases lay outside the gene matches. CDR1 SGHTA and CDR2 FQGNSA come from the germline V gene. This CDR3 is CASSLRPGGVGGELFF. The CDR3 nucleotides are TGTGCCAGCAGCTTAAGACCAGGGGGTGTTGGCGGGGAGCTGTTTTTT. Using reference TRBV7-2 and TRBJ2-2 for the parts outside the CDR3, the full variable domain is GAGVSQSPSNKVTEKGKDVELRCDPISGHTALYWYRQSLGQGLEFLIYFQGNSAPDKSGLPSDRFSAERTGGSVSTLTIQRTQQEDSAVYLCASSLRPGGVGGELFFGEGSRLTVL.

The genes are TRBV18 and TRBJ1-5; D call uncertain. CDR3 length: 15 residues. Per germline, CDR1 KGHSH and CDR2 LQKENI. With 4 bases removed from V and 4 bases from J, the gap between germline ends came to 14 bases. The CDR3 DNA is TGTGCCAGCTCACTAGAGGCCGGGGTAAATCAGCCCCAGCATTTT. Its translation: CASSLEAGVNQPQHF.

CDR3 nucleotides: TGTGCCAGCAGCTTAGCAAAGGGACAAGAAGCTTTCTTT. Translated: CASSLAKGQEAFF. The chain has TRBV7-2 and TRBJ1-1; possibly TRBD1 for D (6 bases). Trimming took off 0 bases at V and 8 bases at J, with 10 bases between the two ends. This CDR3 is built from 13 residues. Germline CDR1 reads SGHTA; CDR2 reads FQGNSA.

This chain joins TRBV5-1 and TRBJ1-2; no clear D gene. The germline CDR1 and CDR2 sequences are SGHRS and YFSETQ. The length of the CDR3 is 13 residues. Trimming took off 4 bases at V and 3 bases at J, with 10 bases between the two ends. The DNA of the CDR3 is TGCGCCAGCAGCCTGCGGACGGACTATGGCTACACCTTC. Amino acids: CASSLRTDYGYTF.

CDR3 protein: CASSEQVGQPQHF. The CDR3 region has the DNA TGTGCCAGCAGTGAACAGGTGGGGCAGCCCCAGCATTTT. This chain uses TRBV6-4 with TRBJ1-5; D perhaps matches TRBD1 (5 bases). Trimming cost V 3 bases and J 7 bases, with 10 bases left between them. Germline CDR1 and CDR2: MRHNA and SNTAGT. The CDR3 covers 13 residues.

This clone was detected a few times. The V and J genes are TRBV19 and TRBJ2-3; no reliable D call. The V end was cut by 7 bases, the J end by 0 bases, with 11 bases between. The CDR3 length is 14 residues. Germline lookup yields CDR1 LNHDA and CDR2 SQIVND (reference sequence). In DNA, the CDR3 is TGTGCCAGTACCCAGACTGGTAGCACAGATACGCAGTATTTT. Translating gives CASTQTGSTDTQYF.

The chain links TRBV5-1 to TRBJ2-1; 12 bases line up with TRBD2. The CDR3 sequence is 17 residues long. The V and J ends lost 4 bases and 10 bases, in that order; junction bases with no gene match: 15. Per germline, CDR1 SGHRS and CDR2 YFSETQ. The CDR3 protein is CASSGGTSGLSPREQFF. CDR3 DNA sequence: TGCGCCAGCAGCGGCGGGACTAGCGGGCTCTCTCCGAGGGAGCAGTTCTTC.

The chain recombines TRBV9 with TRBJ2-3; the D is unclear. This CDR3 spans 14 amino acids. Germline V gene data show CDR1 as SGDLS and CDR2 as YYNGEE. V lost 3 bases to trimming and J lost 2 bases, with 10 bases between them. The CDR3 loop reads CASSGPTDTDTQYF. The DNA for the CDR3 is TGTGCCAGCAGCGGTCCGACGGACACAGATACGCAGTATTTT.

This clone was seen a handful of times. The rearrangement uses TRBV21-1 and TRBJ2-7; the table's D call of TRBD1 was not tested on the DNA. TRBV21-1 is a recognized pseudogene. This CDR3 is 14 amino acids long. The CDR3 spells CASSSWDRGYEQYF. The CDR3 bases are TGTGCCAGCAGCTCCTGGGACAGGGGCTACGAGCAGTACTTC.

This sequence joins TRBV4-2 and TRBJ2-5; the match to TRBD1 covers 7 bases. Germline V gives CDR1 LGHNA, CDR2 YNFKEQ. V lost 4 bases to trimming and J lost 5 bases; unmatched junction nucleotides: 19. This CDR3 spans 18 amino acids. The CDR3 protein is CASSPRQGRGPRSETQYF. The CDR3 DNA reads TGTGCCAGCAGCCCCAGACAGGGCCGGGGCCCTAGGTCGGAGACCCAGTACTTC.

The chain joins TRBV4-1 to TRBJ2-7; D is perhaps TRBD1 (5 bases). V lost 0 bases and J lost 0, with 12 bases in between. In germline, CDR1 is MGHRA, CDR2 YSYEKL. This CDR3 comprises 16 residues. This CDR3 reads CASSQDYGHFSYEQYF. CDR3 sequence (DNA): TGCGCCAGCAGCCAAGATTACGGACACTTCTCCTACGAGCAGTACTTC.

This clone turned up a few times. The rearrangement joins TRBV4-1 to TRBJ1-3; D gene unclear. The germline V gene encodes CDR1 MGHRA and CDR2 YSYEKL. The CDR3 is 15 amino acids. V was clipped by 0 bases and J by 0 bases, with 6 bases between them. The CDR3 nucleotides read TGCGCCAGCAGCCAAGATAGCGGCTCTGGAAACACCATATATTTT. Residues: CASSQDSGSGNTIYF.

This chain links TRBV30 with TRBJ2-7; 7 bases agree with TRBD2. Trimming cost V 1 base and J 7 bases; bases outside gene matches: 7. The CDR3 is 13 residues long. Per germline, CDR1 GTSNPN and CDR2 SVGIG (reference sequence). The CDR3: CAWSETSRGEQYF. The CDR3 DNA sequence: TGTGCCTGGAGTGAGACTAGCCGGGGGGAGCAGTACTTC.